A single sample gave rise to the 22 T cell receptor beta chains below, sequenced in a study of shared clonotypes between healthy human individuals. Data came from immunoSEQ multiplex PCR; TCRdb stores just in-frame clones and leaves some out. The top ten hold around 12% of the sample, which has about half a million clones, over 60% seen once. The sequenced sample consisted of PBMCs. The receptors originated from a woman between 35 and 50 years old in good health. Some clones in this sample may be carry-over from other donors' samples.

This chain links TRBV28 with TRBJ2-7; 10 nucleotides align to TRBD2. Germline CDR1 MDHEN, CDR2 SYDVKM. The ends lost 8 bases at V and 3 bases at J; junction bases unmatched: 7. This CDR3 region has 14 residues. Here the CDR3 DNA reads TGTGCCAGCGGATTAAGCGGGAGGGGCTACGAGCAGTACTTC. Translated, it gives CASGLSGRGYEQYF. Filled out from reference TRBV28 and TRBJ2-7, the complete variable domain reads DVKVTQSSRYLVKRTGEKVFLECVQDMDHENMFWYRQDPGLGLRLIYFSYDVKMKEKGDIPEGYSVSREKKERFSLILESASTNQTSMYLCASGLSGRGYEQYFGPGTRLTVT.

The gene calls are TRBV6-1 and TRBJ2-3; D is perhaps TRBD2 (6 bases). Germline values: CDR1 MNHNS, CDR2 SASEGT. V was clipped by 1 base and J by 2 bases, with 10 bases between them. There are 15 residues in the CDR3. The CDR3 bases are TGTGCCAGCAGTGAAGAACGGGGGATCACAGATACGCAGTATTTT. Its protein product is CASSEERGITDTQYF.

In DNA form, the CDR3 reads TGCGCCAGCAGCCCTTCGGGACTAGCGGATTACAATGAGCAGTTCTTC. Translated: CASSPSGLADYNEQFF. The chain links TRBV4-3 to TRBJ2-1; TRBD2 aligns across 11 bases. This CDR3 contains 16 residues. CDR1 is LGHNA, CDR2 YSLEER, per germline. The J segment lost 4 bases and the V segment lost 4 bases, leaving 6 bases of the junction unmatched.

Notes on this clone: Since a much larger clone is just one base distant, this may be a read error. At the DNA level, this CDR3 is encoded by other sequences in the same sample as well. The V and J genes are TRBV30 and TRBJ1-5; possibly TRBD1 for D (6 bases). Germline CDR1 and CDR2: GTSNPN and SVGIG (reference sequence). This CDR3 contains 14 residues. For the CDR3, the DNA is TGTGCCTGGAGTACCGGGACACTAAATCAGCCCCAGCACTTT. This encodes CAWSTGTLNQPQHF.

The chain recombines TRBV29-1 with TRBJ2-5, with 8 bases identical to TRBD1. Germline V lookup: CDR1 SQVTM, CDR2 ANQGSEA. V lost 6 bases, J lost 4 bases, and 4 bases stayed unmatched. The CDR3 loop spans 12 amino acids. CDR3 in amino acids: CSVLGTGETQYF. The CDR3 DNA reads as TGCAGCGTGCTGGGGACAGGAGAGACCCAGTACTTC.

A word on this clone: A far more abundant clone sits one base away, making this likely a read error. The chain links TRBV4-1 to TRBJ2-7; the match to TRBD2 covers 10 bases. The CDR3 has 14 amino acids. Germline V CDR1 and CDR2: MGHRA, YSYEKL. CDR3 DNA sequence: TGCGCCAGCAGCCCCCGGGTAGCGGGAGGTGAGCAGTGCTTC. This sequence encodes CASSPRVAGGEQCF.

J is TRBJ2-2 and V is TRBV5-1; 10 positions agree with TRBD2. There are 15 residues in the CDR3. CDR1 and CDR2 (germline): SGHRS, YFSETQ. V was clipped by 2 bases and J by 5 bases; unmatched bases: 3. This CDR3 is CASSLLAGSTGELFF. CDR3 DNA sequence: TGCGCCAGCAGCTTACTAGCGGGATCGACCGGGGAGCTGTTTTTT. Using reference TRBV5-1 and TRBJ2-2 for the parts outside the CDR3, the full variable domain is KAGVTQTPRYLIKTRGQQVTLSCSPISGHRSVSWYQQTPGQGLQFLFEYFSETQRNKGNFPGRFSGRQFSNSRSEMNVSTLELGDSALYLCASSLLAGSTGELFFGEGSRLTVL.

J is TRBJ2-1 and V is TRBV7-9, with D uncertain. Germline lookup yields CDR1 SEHNR and CDR2 FQNEAQ (reference sequence). This CDR3 is 14 amino acids long. V gave up 3 bases and J gave up 8 bases, with 14 bases separating them. The CDR3 spells CASSFVSSLDEQFF. The CDR3, as DNA: TGTGCCAGCAGCTTTGTGAGCTCGTTAGATGAGCAGTTCTTC.

This chain connects TRBV7-9 to TRBJ1-2; D is unclear. From germline, CDR1 is SEHNR and CDR2 FQNEAQ (reference sequence). Trimming pared 1 base from V and 4 bases from J, leaving 10 bases between. The CDR3 is made up of 14 amino acids. The CDR3 DNA reads as TGTGCCAGCAGCTTAGAAGGCGCGACCTATGGCTACACCTTC. It specifies CASSLEGATYGYTF.

This clone was detected once. A single base is all that separates this from a far larger clone, so a read error is likely. The rearrangement joins TRBV27 to TRBJ2-6; possibly TRBD1 or TRBD2 for D (5 bases each). The CDR3 has 13 amino acids. Germline CDR1 and CDR2: MNHEY and SMNVEV (reference sequence). The CDR3 region is CVSREKGANVLTF. The CDR3 region has the DNA TGTGTCAGCAGGGAGAAGGGGGCCAACGTCCTGACTTTC.

CDR3 DNA sequence: TGTGCCAGCAGCGTAGCGGCGGGAGGTGGCACCGGGGAGCTGTTTTTT. The encoded protein is CASSVAAGGGTGELFF. The genes are TRBV9 and TRBJ2-2; TRBD2 agrees at 8 bases. Germline CDR1 and CDR2: SGDLS and YYNGEE. Trimming at V came to 0 bases and at J to 4 bases, leaving 5 bases not matched to a gene. The CDR3 is made up of 16 amino acids.

The V and J genes are TRBV25-1 and TRBJ2-7, with 9 positions matching TRBD1. The germline CDR1 and CDR2 sequences are MGHDK and SYGVNS. Trimming took 8 bases from V and 12 from J; bases not matched to a gene: 5. This CDR3 region has 10 residues. CDR3 DNA sequence: TGTGCCAGCGGACAGGGGATCCTGTACTTC. It is translated as CASGQGILYF.

J is TRBJ2-3 and V is TRBV5-1; D remains ambiguous. This CDR3 is built from 13 residues. V was trimmed by 1 base and J by 6 bases, leaving 9 bases between them. The germline gives CDR1 SGHRS, CDR2 YFSETQ. The CDR3: CASSLNVGDTQYF. In DNA form, the CDR3 reads TGCGCCAGCAGCTTGAATGTTGGGGATACGCAGTATTTT.

This clone showed up just a few times. The CDR3 here is CASSGSRQGEGNQPQHF. The CDR3, as DNA: TGTGCCAGCAGTGGGTCCCGTCAGGGAGAGGGCAATCAGCCCCAGCATTTT. The chain couples TRBV6-1 to TRBJ1-5; possibly TRBD1 for D (5 bases). The CDR3 runs to 17 residues. The V and J ends lost 4 bases and 2 bases respectively, with 18 bases between them. Germline V gene sequence: CDR1 MNHNS, CDR2 SASEGT.

The chain has TRBV30 and TRBJ1-3; D may be TRBD1 (6 bases). Trimming left V 6 bases short and J 0 bases short, with 15 bases between. The CDR3 runs to 15 residues. CDR1 GTSNPN and CDR2 SVGIG come from the germline V gene (reference sequence). CDR3 nucleotide sequence: TGTGCCTGCTCAGGGGACACATTCTCTGGAAACACCATATATTTT. This translates into CACSGDTFSGNTIYF.

The chain joins TRBV7-9 to TRBJ2-2; TRBD1 aligns across 10 bases. CDR3 length equals 16 residues. In germline, CDR1 is SEHNR, CDR2 FQNEAQ (reference sequence). Losses at the gene ends were 5 bases for V and 4 bases for J; bases not matched to a gene: 7. The CDR3 spells CASSGPGQGPTGELFF. DNA for the CDR3: TGTGCCAGCAGCGGACCGGGACAGGGGCCCACCGGGGAGCTGTTTTTT.

In the case of this clone: A far more abundant clone sits one base away, making this likely a read error. The chain recombines TRBV6-6 with TRBJ2-7; the D gene could be TRBD1 or TRBD2 (5 bases each). The V gene's germline CDR1 is MNHNY and CDR2 SVGAGI (reference sequence). The CDR3 sequence is 12 residues long. Deletions cut 6 bases from V and 3 bases from J, with 9 bases between. DNA of the CDR3: TGTGCCAGCAGCCGGGACGACTACGAGCAGTACTTC. It specifies CASSRDDYEQYF.

This chain links TRBV5-1 with TRBJ2-5; tentatively, D is TRBD1 or TRBD2 (6 bases each). CDR1 and CDR2 (germline): SGHRS, YFSETQ. Trimming pared 0 bases from V and 2 bases from J, leaving 17 bases between. This CDR3 has 17 amino acids. The CDR3 DNA reads as TGCGCCAGCAGCTTGGATGCCGGGGGCCCGGGGCAAGAGACCCAGTACTTC. The encoded protein is CASSLDAGGPGQETQYF.

The CDR3 DNA is TGTGCCAGCATTGAAGGGCTTTCACCTAACTATGGCTACACCTTC. Its protein is CASIEGLSPNYGYTF. The chain couples TRBV28 to TRBJ1-2; no firm D call. The CDR3 runs 15 residues. The germline CDR1 and CDR2 sequences are MDHEN and SYDVKM. V was shortened by 7 bases and J by 0 bases, with 15 bases between the two germline ends.

The chain carries TRBV28 and TRBJ2-3; 7 nucleotides align to TRBD2. Unmatched junction bases numbered 2, after V lost 7 bases and J lost 1 base. Germline V gives CDR1 MDHEN, CDR2 SYDVKM. The CDR3 consists of 13 residues. CDR3 DNA sequence: TGTGCCAGCATGGGAGGGCGCACAGATACGCAGTATTTT. This codes for CASMGGRTDTQYF.

Turning to this clone: With a far larger clone one base away, a read error is the likely cause. It is likely a read error, because the conserved phenylalanine at the end of the CDR3 is missing. This chain connects TRBV6-5 to TRBJ2-7; 7 positions match TRBD1. The ends lost 6 bases at V and 4 bases at J; junction bases unmatched: 9. The germline gives CDR1 MNHEY, CDR2 SVGAGI. This CDR3 region has 14 residues. The CDR3 loop reads CASSTGARGYEQYL. DNA of the CDR3: TGTGCCAGCAGCACAGGGGCGAGGGGGTACGAGCAGTACCTC.

The rearrangement links TRBV4-2 to TRBJ1-5, with 7 bases fitting TRBD1. Trimming cost V 1 base and J 7 bases; bases outside gene matches: 4. Germline CDR1 is LGHNA and CDR2 is YNFKEQ. The CDR3 spans 14 residues. CDR3 DNA sequence: TGTGCCAGCAGCCAAGGACAGGGCGAGCAGCCCCAGCATTTT. Residues: CASSQGQGEQPQHF.